The 27 T cell receptor beta chains listed next were all sequenced from one sample in a study of vaccination effects on CD4 cells after COVID-19. Before sequencing took place, the ViraFEST assay used viral peptide pools to expand antigen-specific CD4+ T cells. CD4+ T cell isolation took place after 10 days of culture. Between March and December 2020, the person had a SARS-CoV-2 infection that PCR confirmed. These receptors lack a known antigen. TCRdb keeps only in-frame clones here, not all; method: immunoSEQ multiplex PCR. The profile covers nearly 45,000 clones, with around 72% appearing a single time and around 30% taken by the ten largest. The specimen was CD4+ T cells from PBMCs cultured with a peptide pool, collected before COVID-19 vaccination. These receptors were taken from a human donor who had a prior SARS-CoV-2 infection.

V gene TRBV25-1 combines with J gene TRBJ2-3, with D tentatively TRBD1 or TRBD2 (5 bases each). The CDR3 runs to 17 residues. The germline gives CDR1 MGHDK, CDR2 SYGVNS. V lost 3 bases and J lost 4, with 20 bases in between. CDR3 protein: CASSDSSPREPADTQYF. The CDR3 DNA reads as TGTGCCAGCAGTGATTCCTCCCCCAGGGAGCCGGCAGATACGCAGTATTTT.

This clone was counted only a few times. The rearrangement joins TRBV9 to TRBJ2-6; 7 positions match TRBD1. Looked up from germline, CDR1 is SGDLS and CDR2 is YYNGEE. With 6 bases clipped from V and 0 bases from J, the junction kept 6 bases outside the gene matches. The CDR3 is 16 amino acids. As DNA, the CDR3 is TGTGCCAGCACGAAAGGGGGCCTCTCTGGGGCCAACGTCCTGACTTTC. Protein product: CASTKGGLSGANVLTF.

V is TRBV27 and J is TRBJ2-5; TRBD1 is a possible D gene (5 bases). CDR1 is MNHEY, CDR2 SMNVEV, per germline (reference sequence). The CDR3 is 14 residues long. V shed 5 bases and J shed 5 bases, with 15 bases lying between them. The CDR3 loop reads CASSQRSGPETQYF. The CDR3 bases are TGTGCCAGCAGTCAACGCTCAGGGCCGGAGACCCAGTACTTC.

The CDR3 nucleotides are TGTGCCAGCAGCGTAGGGACAGGGCCCGAGCAGTACTTC. Encoded protein: CASSVGTGPEQYF. This chain links TRBV9 with TRBJ2-7; 8 nucleotides align to TRBD1. The CDR3 has 13 residues. The germline CDR1 and CDR2 sequences are SGDLS and YYNGEE. Trimming cost V 0 bases and J 6 bases; bases outside gene matches: 2.

V usage is TRBV10-3 and J usage is TRBJ1-2; 9 bases map to TRBD1. After removal of 0 bases from V and 3 bases from J, the junction contained 20 bases not matched to a gene. The germline V gene has CDR1 ENHRY and CDR2 SYGVKD. The CDR3 runs 21 residues. The CDR3: CAISESIWAFPGQGDDYGYTF. The CDR3 DNA is TGTGCCATCAGTGAGTCGATTTGGGCCTTCCCGGGACAGGGTGATGACTATGGCTACACCTTC.

This chain connects TRBV5-6 to TRBJ2-1; 9 nucleotides match TRBD2. This CDR3 contains 14 residues. Per the germline V gene, CDR1 is SGHDT and CDR2 is YYEEEE. Losses at the gene ends were 0 bases for V and 10 bases for J; bases not matched to a gene: 5. The CDR3 region is CASSLVAGGPEQFF. The CDR3 nucleotides are TGTGCCAGCAGCTTGGTGGCGGGGGGGCCCGAGCAGTTCTTC.

V and J are TRBV11-1 and TRBJ2-3; D not resolved. The germline CDR1 and CDR2 sequences are SGHAT and FQDESV (reference sequence). This CDR3 is 15 amino acids long. V was shortened by 5 bases and J by 1 base, with 13 bases between the two germline ends. The CDR3 DNA sequence: TGTGCCAGCAGCGTAAGTAACGAGGGCACAGATACGCAGTATTTT. Residues: CASSVSNEGTDTQYF. Full variable domain (outside the CDR3, taken from reference TRBV11-1 and TRBJ2-3): EAEVAQSPRYKITEKSQAVAFWCDPISGHATLYWYRQILGQGPELLVQFQDESVVDDSQLPKDRFSAERLKGVDSTLKIQPAELGDSAMYLCASSVSNEGTDTQYFGPGTRLTVL.

The V and J genes are TRBV3-1 (or the pseudogene TRBV3-2) and TRBJ2-3; D unclear. The CDR3 length is 14 residues. Germline V CDR1 and CDR2: LGHDT, YNNKEL (reference sequence). V was trimmed by 1 base and J by 3 bases, leaving 8 bases between them. CDR3 sequence (DNA): TGTGCCAGCAGCCAAGTGGGGTCTACAGATACGCAGTATTTT. This sequence encodes CASSQVGSTDTQYF.

A remark on this clone: A junction end diverges from the germline sequence, so it may reflect a read error. The chain recombines TRBV7-7 with TRBJ1-1, with D possibly TRBD1 on 5 matching bases. This CDR3 has 13 residues. Germline CDR1 is SSHAT and CDR2 is FNYEAQ (reference sequence). CDR3 sequence reads: CASSQQAGTEAFF. The DNA of the CDR3 is TGTGCTAGCAGCCAACAGGCCGGGACTGAAGCTTTCTTT.

V is TRBV11-1 and J is TRBJ2-3; TRBD2 matches 7 bases. Germline V gene lookup returns CDR1 SGHAT and CDR2 FQDESV (reference sequence). This CDR3 is 14 amino acids long. With V trimmed by 5 bases and J by 2 bases, 4 bases remained unmatched. The CDR3 sequence is CASSPRDYTDTQYF. CDR3 DNA sequence: TGTGCCAGCAGCCCACGGGACTACACAGATACGCAGTATTTT.

The V call is TRBV5-6, the J call TRBJ1-1; 9 bases line up with TRBD1. Unmatched junction bases numbered 5, after V lost 2 bases and J lost 0 bases. The CDR3 contains 16 residues. The germline V gene encodes CDR1 SGHDT and CDR2 YYEEEE. DNA of the CDR3: TGTGCCAGCAGCTTCTTGGACAGGGGCATGAACACTGAAGCTTTCTTT. It is translated as CASSFLDRGMNTEAFF.

The chain uses TRBV20-1 and TRBJ2-3; unclear D gene. The CDR3 has 14 residues. Trimming cost V 3 bases and J 9 bases, with 19 bases left between them. Germline CDR1 reads DFQATT; CDR2 reads SNEGSKA (reference sequence). The CDR3 DNA sequence: TGCAGTGCTAGTAGTTGGCCCCGAGTCATGACGCAGTATTTT. This codes for CSASSWPRVMTQYF.

V usage is TRBV4-2 and J usage is TRBJ2-5, with no clear D. This CDR3 is 11 amino acids long. Trimming took off 2 bases at V and 5 bases at J, with 3 bases between the two ends. Germline V gene lookup returns CDR1 LGHNA and CDR2 YNFKEQ. The CDR3 DNA follows: TGTGCCAGCAGCCAAAAGGAGACCCAGTACTTC. Residues: CASSQKETQYF.

The chain uses TRBV27 and TRBJ2-7; D unresolved. The CDR3 is made up of 15 amino acids. Germline V gene data show CDR1 as MNHEY and CDR2 as SMNVEV (reference sequence). V was trimmed by 2 bases and J by 1 base, leaving 12 bases between them. CDR3 nucleotides: TGTGCCAGCAGTTTAGCGGCAGGCGTTTCCTACGAGCAGTACTTC. Its translation is CASSLAAGVSYEQYF.

The J gene is TRBJ1-5, the V gene TRBV19, with D possibly matching TRBD1 (5 bases). Germline CDR1 LNHDA, CDR2 SQIVND (reference sequence). V was pared by 1 base and J by 6 bases, with 10 bases between. The CDR3 is made up of 14 amino acids. This CDR3 reads CASSIVGEGQPQHF. The DNA for the CDR3 is TGTGCCAGTAGTATAGTAGGGGAGGGTCAGCCCCAGCATTTT. Complete variable domain (other parts from reference TRBV19 and TRBJ1-5): DGGITQSPKYLFRKEGQNVTLSCEQNLNHDAMYWYRQDPGQGLRLIYYSQIVNDFQKGDIAEGYSVSREKKESFPLTVTSAQKNPTAFYLCASSIVGEGQPQHFGDGTRLSIL.

The gene calls are TRBV19 and TRBJ2-7, with D possibly matching TRBD2 (6 bases). CDR1 and CDR2 from the germline V gene are LNHDA and SQIVND (reference sequence). The V gene lost 5 bases and the J gene lost 3 bases, with 14 bases spanning the gap. The CDR3 length is 14 residues. CDR3 in DNA: TGTGCCAGTAGTCTAGGACGGGGGTACTACGAGCAGTACTTC. It specifies CASSLGRGYYEQYF.

The chain recombines TRBV30 with TRBJ2-2, with 7 bases fitting TRBD2. Trimming cost V 3 bases and J 4 bases; bases outside gene matches: 8. This CDR3 spans 15 amino acids. Per germline, CDR1 GTSNPN and CDR2 SVGIG (reference sequence). The CDR3 nucleotides are TGTGCCTGGAGAGTACGGGGAGGGGTCACCGGGGAGCTGTTTTTT. This gives the protein CAWRVRGGVTGELFF.

V gene TRBV7-6 combines with J gene TRBJ1-2; D uncertain. Trimming took 1 base from V and 2 from J, leaving 11 bases between them. Germline V gene data show CDR1 as SGHVS and CDR2 as FNYEAQ. This CDR3 spans 15 amino acids. CDR3 DNA: TGTGCCAGCAGCTTAGGGGCCTCCTCGAACTATGGCTACACCTTC. Translated, it gives CASSLGASSNYGYTF.

This clone was recorded only once. The V call is TRBV25-1, the J call TRBJ2-1, with 9 bases fitting TRBD2. The CDR3 contains 15 residues. Germline CDR1 is MGHDK and CDR2 is SYGVNS. The V gene end was trimmed by 2 bases and the J gene end by 4 bases; junction bases not matched to a gene: 3. CDR3 DNA sequence: TGTGCCAGCAGTGAACCGGGACTAGCTTACAATGAGCAGTTCTTC. Translating it yields CASSEPGLAYNEQFF.

The CDR3 region is CASSNSTYEQYF. The CDR3 nucleotides are TGTGCCAGTAGTAACTCCACTTACGAGCAGTACTTC. V gene TRBV19 combines with J gene TRBJ2-7; D not resolved. The V end lost 4 bases, the J end lost 4 bases, and 8 bases lay between the germline ends. Per germline, CDR1 LNHDA and CDR2 SQIVND (reference sequence). This CDR3 spans 12 amino acids.

About this clone itself: A junction end diverges from the germline sequence, so it may reflect a read error. The rearrangement joins TRBV2 to TRBJ2-4, with D hard to call. The CDR3 covers 12 residues. In germline, CDR1 is SNHLY, CDR2 FYNNEI. DNA for the CDR3: TGTGCCACCCAGAACGACGGCAGTGCGAAAAACTTC. Its translation is CATQNDGSAKNF.

This clone was counted between two and nine times. The rearrangement links TRBV6-2 or TRBV6-3 to TRBJ2-7; 7 bases map to TRBD1. The trim removed 2 bases at V and 0 bases at J, leaving 4 bases unmatched. Germline V gene lookup returns CDR1 MNHEY and CDR2 SVGEGT. The CDR3 runs 15 residues. The CDR3 reads CASSYLGGSSYEQYF. As DNA, the CDR3 is TGTGCCAGCAGTTACCTAGGGGGCTCCTCCTACGAGCAGTACTTC.

This chain uses TRBV21-1 with TRBJ2-3; TRBD1 is taken as the D call from the table, unchecked against the DNA. TRBV21-1 is reported as a pseudogene. The CDR3 runs to 15 residues. The DNA of the CDR3 is TGTGCCAGCAGCCTCCGGGACAGACTAAAGTATACGCAGTATTTT. Translation gives CASSLRDRLKYTQYF.

The chain employs TRBV6-1 and TRBJ1-2, with D maybe TRBD1 (5 bases). Germline CDR1 reads MNHNS; CDR2 reads SASEGT. CDR3 size: 14 residues. The V gene lost 2 bases and the J gene lost 5 bases, with 12 bases spanning the gap. The DNA for the CDR3 is TGTGCCAGCAGTGAACAGGGTCGAGCTTATGGCTACACCTTC. This gives the protein CASSEQGRAYGYTF.

This clone was detected once. The chain recombines TRBV5-1 with TRBJ2-3, with TRBD2 matching 9 bases. Germline V gene sequence: CDR1 SGHRS, CDR2 YFSETQ. The length of the CDR3 is 16 residues. The trim removed 4 bases at V and 1 base at J, leaving 7 bases unmatched. CDR3 nucleotide sequence: TGCGCCAGCAGCAACTCATTAGCGGGAGGCACAGATACGCAGTATTTT. Its protein is CASSNSLAGGTDTQYF.

This chain joins TRBV4-1 and TRBJ2-6, with D hard to call. The CDR3 extends over 16 amino acids. Trimming took off 0 bases at V and 0 bases at J, with 6 bases between the two ends. Per germline, CDR1 MGHRA and CDR2 YSYEKL. The CDR3 DNA reads TGCGCCAGCAGCCAAGATTGGGACTCTGGGGCCAACGTCCTGACTTTC. Amino acid sequence: CASSQDWDSGANVLTF.

The V and J genes are TRBV7-2 and TRBJ1-1; 7 nucleotides match TRBD1. Germline CDR1 reads SGHTA; CDR2 reads FQGNSA. J lost 4 bases, V lost 2 bases, and 4 bases had no gene match. This CDR3 region has 14 residues. The CDR3 bases are TGTGCCAGCAGCTTAAGACAGGGATTCACTGAAGCTTTCTTT. It is translated as CASSLRQGFTEAFF.